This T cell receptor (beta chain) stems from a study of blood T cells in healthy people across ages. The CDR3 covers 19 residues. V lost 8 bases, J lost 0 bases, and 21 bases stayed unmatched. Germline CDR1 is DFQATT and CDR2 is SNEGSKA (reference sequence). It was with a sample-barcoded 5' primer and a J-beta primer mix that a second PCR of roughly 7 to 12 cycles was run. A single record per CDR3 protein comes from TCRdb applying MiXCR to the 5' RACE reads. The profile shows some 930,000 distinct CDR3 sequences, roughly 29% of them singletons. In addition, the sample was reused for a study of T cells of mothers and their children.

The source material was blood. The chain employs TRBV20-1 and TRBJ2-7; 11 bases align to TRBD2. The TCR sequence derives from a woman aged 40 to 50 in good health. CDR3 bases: TGCAGTCCGCGGTCCCTTTCCATAGCGGGGGGGAAAACCTCCTACGAGCAGTACTTC. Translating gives CSPRSLSIAGGKTSYEQYF.